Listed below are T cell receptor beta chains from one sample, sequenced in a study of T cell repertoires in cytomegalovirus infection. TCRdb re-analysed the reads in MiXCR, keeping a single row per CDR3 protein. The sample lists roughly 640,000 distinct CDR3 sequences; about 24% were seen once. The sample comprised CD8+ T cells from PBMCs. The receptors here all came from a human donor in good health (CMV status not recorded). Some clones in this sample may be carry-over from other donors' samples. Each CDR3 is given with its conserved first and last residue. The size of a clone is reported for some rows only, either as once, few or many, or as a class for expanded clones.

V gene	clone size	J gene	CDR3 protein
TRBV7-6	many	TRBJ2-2	CASSSDRDTGELFF
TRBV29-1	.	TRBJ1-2	CSVPRGGYGYTF
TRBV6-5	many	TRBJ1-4	CASSYTGSPVEKLFF
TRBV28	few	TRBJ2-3	CASSFIAGGTTDTQYF
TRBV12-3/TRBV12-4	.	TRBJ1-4	CASSLGPTATNEKLFF
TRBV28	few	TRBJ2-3	CASSQGLFTDTQYF
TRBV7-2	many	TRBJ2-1	CASSPKGGPAYNEQFF
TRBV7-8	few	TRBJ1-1	CASSNYRGVGTEAFF
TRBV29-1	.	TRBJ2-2	CSIPGGQVNTGELFF
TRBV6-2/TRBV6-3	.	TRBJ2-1	CASTLAGANNEQFF
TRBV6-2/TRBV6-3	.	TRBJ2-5	CASNGQFQETQYF
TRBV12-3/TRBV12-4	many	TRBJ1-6	CASSLIGQLNSPLHF
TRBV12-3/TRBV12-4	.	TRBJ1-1	CASSTAGRTEAFF
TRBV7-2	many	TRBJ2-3	CASSFPTSGGGADTQYF
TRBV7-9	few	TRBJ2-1	CASSGLDRDNEQFF
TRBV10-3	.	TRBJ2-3	CAILASGGAGTDTQYF
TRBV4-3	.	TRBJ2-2	CASRKGSNTGELFF
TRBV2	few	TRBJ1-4	CASSDPGDNEKLFF
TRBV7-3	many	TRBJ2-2	CASSKATGPNTGELFF
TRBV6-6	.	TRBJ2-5	CASSSLMGRETQYF
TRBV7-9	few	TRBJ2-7	CASSSPFDRLEQYF
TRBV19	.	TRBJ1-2	CASSILGDGYTF
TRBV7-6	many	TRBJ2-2	CASSLTGSGELFF
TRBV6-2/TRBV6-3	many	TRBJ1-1	CASSLAPSDRGGNTEAFF
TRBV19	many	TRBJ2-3	CVVGTSTDTQYF
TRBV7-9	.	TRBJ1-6	CASSAPGTANSPLHF
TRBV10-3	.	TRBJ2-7	CAISKRPLDGSKGYEQYF
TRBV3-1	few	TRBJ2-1	CASSQDTGVLYNEQFF
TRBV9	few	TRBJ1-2	CASSPYGQASF
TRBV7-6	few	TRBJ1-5	CASSLLQGENQPQHF
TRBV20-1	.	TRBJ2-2	CSAGDPGGPSTGELFF
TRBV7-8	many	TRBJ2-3	CASSFLGRGTDTQYF
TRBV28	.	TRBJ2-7	CASSSSLNEQYF
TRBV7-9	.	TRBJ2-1	CASRVPGDRNNEQFF
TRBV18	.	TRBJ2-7	CASHEGSEQYF
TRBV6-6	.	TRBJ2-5	CASTLVGQETQYF
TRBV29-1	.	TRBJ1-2	CSVTARVGGYTF
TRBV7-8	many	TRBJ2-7	CASSLADFNYEQYF
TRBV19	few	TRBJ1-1	CASSIDLTGARGEAFF
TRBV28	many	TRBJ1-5	CASSFRNQPQHF
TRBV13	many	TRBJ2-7	CASSTSDSQQYF
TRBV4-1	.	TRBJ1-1	CASSQVAAMNTEAFF
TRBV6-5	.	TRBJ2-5	CASSPPGAETQYF
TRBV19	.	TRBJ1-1	CASSIARPVNTEAFF
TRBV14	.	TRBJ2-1	CASSQRRGANNEQFF
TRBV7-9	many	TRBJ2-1	CASSLAEQFF
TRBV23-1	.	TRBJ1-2	CASSQDGYGYTF
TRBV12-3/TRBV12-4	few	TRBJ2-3	CASSYNRDLTDTQYF
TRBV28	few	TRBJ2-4	CASTRDREGKGAKNIQYF
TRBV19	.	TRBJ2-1	CASLWGDEQFF
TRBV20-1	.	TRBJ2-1	CSAPLAGYNEQFF
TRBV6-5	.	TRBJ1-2	CASSSGTVYYTF
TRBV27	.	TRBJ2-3	CASSFGQGANTQYF
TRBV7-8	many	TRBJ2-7	CASSPAAWRAHEQYF
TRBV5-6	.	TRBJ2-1	CASSSIAPLGAGGQNNEQFF
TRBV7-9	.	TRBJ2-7	CASSYSRRQGSYEQYF
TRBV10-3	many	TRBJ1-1	CAISESGREFF